These 8 T cell receptor beta chains originate from one sample sequenced in a study of OX40 agonist ivuxolimab in advanced cancers. The assay was immunoSEQ multiplex PCR, and TCRdb's table has in-frame clones only and misses some. The sample holds about 42,000 clones, around 89% seen once. This material consisted of CD4+ or CD8+ T cells sorted from blood, taken in a trial of the OX40 agonist ivuxolimab. These receptor sequences come from an adult with an advanced solid tumor such as melanoma, head and neck, liver or kidney cancer.

The chain has TRBV19 and TRBJ2-7; 11 bases match TRBD2. The length of the CDR3 is 17 residues. J was trimmed by 7 bases and V by 1 base; bases with no gene match: 12. Germline CDR1 is LNHDA and CDR2 is SQIVND (reference sequence). The CDR3 here is CASSIGASGRRPGEQYF. CDR3 bases: TGTGCCAGTAGTATAGGCGCTAGCGGGAGGCGTCCGGGTGAGCAGTACTTC.

This chain connects TRBV18 to TRBJ1-1; maybe TRBD1 (5 bases). CDR3 size: 13 residues. CDR1 and CDR2 (germline): KGHSH, LQKENI. V dropped 5 bases and J dropped 3 bases, with 10 bases sitting between them. The CDR3 bases are TGTGCCAGCTCAGCAGGGTTTGACACTGAAGCTTTCTTT. Protein: CASSAGFDTEAFF.

The rearrangement joins TRBV6-1 to TRBJ2-3; D not certain. The germline V gene has CDR1 MNHNS and CDR2 SASEGT. The CDR3 is 12 amino acids. Trimming pared 0 bases from V and 6 bases from J, leaving 4 bases between. CDR3: CASSEAVDTQYF. CDR3 DNA: TGTGCCAGCAGTGAAGCGGTGGATACGCAGTATTTT.

The rearrangement uses TRBV7-8 and TRBJ2-7, with D possibly matching TRBD2 (5 bases). The ends were cut back, 1 base at V and 0 bases at J, with 10 bases in the middle. Germline V gene lookup returns CDR1 SGHVS and CDR2 FQNEAQ. The CDR3 runs to 15 residues. The CDR3 DNA follows: TGTGCCAGCAGCTTAGAAGCGGTGAGCTCCTACGAGCAGTACTTC. Amino acid sequence: CASSLEAVSSYEQYF.

The V and J genes are TRBV5-1 and TRBJ2-1; 7 positions agree with TRBD1. This CDR3 contains 16 residues. Germline loops: CDR1 SGHRS, CDR2 YFSETQ. The trim removed 0 bases at V and 6 bases at J, leaving 9 bases unmatched. CDR3 nucleotide sequence: TGCGCCAGCAGCTTGGAAGGGGGCGCCAGGGGCAATGAGCAGTTCTTC. Its protein product is CASSLEGGARGNEQFF.

Note on this clone: At one of its ends the junction is not consistent with the germline gene, which may arise from a read error. This chain connects TRBV13 to TRBJ2-1; D is unresolved. Germline V gene sequence: CDR1 PRHDT, CDR2 FYEKMQ (reference sequence). The CDR3 extends over 12 amino acids. The CDR3 DNA reads TGTGCCGGCAGCCCCCGGTCCGATGAGCAGTTCTTC. The encoded protein is CAGSPRSDEQFF. Combining the CDR3 with reference TRBV13 and TRBJ2-1 gives the whole variable domain AAGVIQSPRHLIKEKRETATLKCYPIPRHDTVYWYQQGPGQDPQFLISFYEKMQSDKGSIPDRFSAQQFSDYHSELNMSSLELGDSALYFCAGSPRSDEQFFGPGTRLTVL.

This clone occurred a few times. The rearrangement links TRBV19 to TRBJ1-5, with D tentatively TRBD1 (5 bases). Germline V gives CDR1 LNHDA, CDR2 SQIVND (reference sequence). The CDR3 has 13 residues. V was cut by 10 bases and J by 4 bases, with 14 bases left in between. CDR3 nucleotide sequence: TGTGCCACCCTTGGGGCAGCTAATCAGCCCCAGCATTTT. Its protein product is CATLGAANQPQHF.

The CDR3 here is CAWTEVAGRFF. The CDR3, as DNA: TGTGCCTGGACAGAGGTAGCGGGACGGTTCTTC. V is TRBV30 and J is TRBJ2-1, with TRBD2 identical over 8 bases. Germline V gives CDR1 GTSNPN, CDR2 SVGIG (reference sequence). Germline trimming cut 4 bases from V and 15 bases from J; bases unmatched to any gene: 8. The CDR3 has 11 amino acids.